These T cell receptor beta chains were read from a single sample in a study of T cell responses to AZD1222 COVID-19 vaccine. Data came from immunoSEQ multiplex PCR; TCRdb stores just in-frame clones and leaves some out. The table lists 80,000 or so clones, 75% to 95% of them singletons. The input for sequencing was peripheral blood, taken 28 days after the second AZD1222 dose. Source of these receptors: an adult who received the AZD1222 COVID-19 vaccine. Each CDR3 is given with its conserved first and last residue. Each record gives: CDR3 DNA, CDR3 protein, J gene, clone size, D gene, V gene. The D gene is left open where the match is weak. Part of the rows lack a size; the others show once, few, many or a class for expanded clones.

CDR3nt: TGCGCCAGCAGCTCTGGGCGGCCAGCTAATGAAAAACTGTTTTTT
CDR3aa: CASSSGRPANEKLFF
j_gene: TRBJ1-4
abundance: .
d_gene: .
v_gene: TRBV5-1

CDR3nt: TGTGCCAGCAGCCCGTCCTGGGGTTATAATTCACCCCTCCACTTT
CDR3aa: CASSPSWGYNSPLHF
j_gene: TRBJ1-6
abundance: .
d_gene: .
v_gene: TRBV7-9

CDR3nt: TGTGCCAGCAGTTCGCGGACAGGGGGTCAGCCCCAGCATTTT
CDR3aa: CASSSRTGGQPQHF
j_gene: TRBJ1-5
abundance: .
d_gene: TRBD1
v_gene: TRBV6-1

CDR3nt: TGCAGCGTAACTACAGGAAGCGAGCAGTACTTC
CDR3aa: CSVTTGSEQYF
j_gene: TRBJ2-7
abundance: .
d_gene: .
v_gene: TRBV29-1

CDR3nt: TGTGCCAGCTCACCACTACAGACACACACAGATACGCAGTATTTT
CDR3aa: CASSPLQTHTDTQYF
j_gene: TRBJ2-3
abundance: .
d_gene: .
v_gene: TRBV18

CDR3nt: TGTGCCAGCAGCCTCTCCCGGGACGGAAGCAATGAGCAGTTCTTC
CDR3aa: CASSLSRDGSNEQFF
j_gene: TRBJ2-1
abundance: .
d_gene: .
v_gene: TRBV7-2

CDR3nt: TGTGCCAGCAGCCCACTGACAGGGTCCTTCCCCAGGGAGCAGTTCTTC
CDR3aa: CASSPLTGSFPREQFF
j_gene: TRBJ2-1
abundance: .
d_gene: TRBD1
v_gene: TRBV11-3

CDR3nt: TGTGCCAGCAGCTTGGCGAGGACTAACTATGGCTACACCTTC
CDR3aa: CASSLARTNYGYTF
j_gene: TRBJ1-2
abundance: .
d_gene: .
v_gene: TRBV11-2

CDR3nt: TGTGCCAGCAGCGTAACGGGACAGTCCGACGAGCAGTACTTC
CDR3aa: CASSVTGQSDEQYF
j_gene: TRBJ2-7
abundance: once
d_gene: TRBD1
v_gene: TRBV9

CDR3nt: TGTGCCAGTACCCCGACAGGGGTAGACGGTGGCTACACCTTC
CDR3aa: CASTPTGVDGGYTF
j_gene: TRBJ1-2
abundance: .
d_gene: TRBD1
v_gene: TRBV19

CDR3nt: TGTGCCAATCAAAACAGGGTTTATAATTCACCCCTCCACTTT
CDR3aa: CANQNRVYNSPLHF
j_gene: TRBJ1-6
abundance: .
d_gene: .
v_gene: TRBV19

CDR3nt: TGTGCCAGTAGTATGAGTCTAGCGGTACTAGCCAAAAACATTCAGTACTTC
CDR3aa: CASSMSLAVLAKNIQYF
j_gene: TRBJ2-4
abundance: .
d_gene: TRBD2
v_gene: TRBV19

CDR3nt: TGCGCCAGCAGCCAAGAGACAGGAGCGTACTCTAGCACAGATACGCAGTATTTT
CDR3aa: CASSQETGAYSSTDTQYF
j_gene: TRBJ2-3
abundance: .
d_gene: .
v_gene: TRBV4-1